This T cell receptor (beta chain) was identified during a study of T-cell memory formation after mild COVID-19. This clonotype was seen a handful of times. CDR1 MGHRA and CDR2 YSYEKL come from the germline V gene. CDR3 size: 20 residues. The germline V and J ends were trimmed by 0 bases and 0 bases, with 22 bases remaining between them. TCRdb redid the calling of the 5' RACE reads with MiXCR, one entry per CDR3 protein. The table lists about 240,000 distinct CDR3 sequences, around 10% of them singletons. Sequenced input: PBMCs or a T cell subset sorted from them (not recorded which). This chain uses TRBV4-1 with TRBJ2-3, with D perhaps matching TRBD1 (5 bases). This clonotype was sampled from a man aged 18 to 35 who had mild COVID-19 (a few samples of this study predate the infection). Cell type and time point are not known. CDR3 bases: TGCGCCAGCAGCCAAGATTGGGGCAGGGTTATTGTTTCTAGCACAGATACGCAGTATTTT. It encodes CASSQDWGRVIVSSTDTQYF.